This passage covers 27 T cell receptor beta chains from one sample sequenced in a study of blood T cell repertoires in COVID-19 (dated by TCRdb to the early 2020s). The method behind the library was the immunoSEQ multiplex PCR assay. What TCRdb holds here is the immuneACCESS table cut down to in-frame rearrangements. Part of the clones is not present; checked against another copy, under half of the missing clones reflect an unresolved V gene, and the others are unexplained. For this sample the table gives about 370,000 clones, of which 75% to 90% were detected only once. The ten largest clones represent approximately 1% of the sample. Specimen: PBMCs or T cells enriched from blood (not recorded which). The origin of the receptors is a man aged 18 to 29 who had recovered from COVID-19.

The CDR3 DNA reads as TGTGCCAGCAGTTATGGTTTACTAGCGGGAGGCAACGAGCAGTACTTC. This sequence encodes CASSYGLLAGGNEQYF. J is TRBJ2-7 and V is TRBV6-2 or TRBV6-3; TRBD2 matches at 12 bases. The junction had 8 bases not matched to a gene; V was cut back by 3 bases and J by 5 bases. The CDR3 covers 16 residues. CDR1 and CDR2 from the germline V gene are MNHEY and SVGEGT.

The rearrangement uses TRBV6-5 and TRBJ1-5, with unresolved D. The CDR3 is 13 amino acids. Germline V gene data show CDR1 as MNHEY and CDR2 as SVGAGI. With 6 bases removed from V and 6 bases from J, the gap between germline ends came to 12 bases. The CDR3 protein is CASSLGWSQPQHF. The DNA for the CDR3 is TGTGCCAGCAGCCTCGGATGGAGTCAGCCCCAGCATTTT.

V usage is TRBV7-9 and J usage is TRBJ1-2; 9 bases agree with TRBD1. The V and J ends lost 1 base and 3 bases, in that order; junction bases with no gene match: 0. The CDR3 runs to 14 residues. CDR1 SEHNR and CDR2 FQNEAQ come from the germline V gene (reference sequence). Here the CDR3 reads CASSLGTGDYGYTF. The CDR3 nucleotides are TGTGCCAGCAGCTTAGGGACAGGGGACTATGGCTACACCTTC.

This clone was detected once. The chain has TRBV12-5 and TRBJ1-1; D uncertain. The CDR3 spans 12 residues. In germline, CDR1 is LGHNT, CDR2 FRNRAP. The ends were cut back, 6 bases at V and 0 bases at J, with 5 bases in the middle. The CDR3 spells CASGLVNTEAFF. CDR3 in DNA: TGTGCTAGTGGGCTAGTGAACACTGAAGCTTTCTTT. Full variable domain (outside the CDR3, taken from reference TRBV12-5 and TRBJ1-1): DARVTQTPRHKVTEMGQEVTMRCQPILGHNTVFWYRQTMMQGLELLAYFRNRAPLDDSGMPKDRFSAEMPDATLATLKIQPSEPRDSAVYFCASGLVNTEAFFGQGTRLTVV.

This clone was found once. The genes are TRBV5-1 and TRBJ2-3; 8 bases fit TRBD2. The CDR3 runs 16 residues. V lost 0 bases to trimming and J lost 3 bases; unmatched junction nucleotides: 6. CDR1 and CDR2 (germline): SGHRS, YFSETQ. The CDR3 protein is CASSLGGLGLTDTQYF. CDR3 bases: TGCGCCAGCAGCTTGGGGGGACTAGGTCTGACAGATACGCAGTATTTT.

The chain couples TRBV6-2 or TRBV6-3 to TRBJ2-5, with TRBD1 as a possible D gene (5 bases). Trimming cost V 2 bases and J 5 bases, with 12 bases left between them. CDR3 length: 14 amino acids. The germline gives CDR1 MNHEY, CDR2 SVGEGT. The CDR3 bases are TGTGCCAGCAGTTACGAAGGGGCGCGGGAGACCCAGTACTTC. Translating gives CASSYEGARETQYF.

V and J are TRBV7-2 and TRBJ2-7, with 7 bases aligning to TRBD2. The CDR3 length is 16 residues. The germline CDR1 and CDR2 sequences are SGHTA and FQGNSA. After removal of 2 bases from V and 0 bases from J, the junction contained 7 bases not matched to a gene. The CDR3 spells CASSLIGGGSSYEQYF. As DNA, the CDR3 is TGTGCCAGCAGCTTAATCGGCGGGGGTAGCTCCTACGAGCAGTACTTC.

The V gene is TRBV15, the J gene TRBJ1-4, with 7 bases aligning to TRBD1. The CDR3 has 16 residues. V shed 3 bases and J 7 bases; nucleotides not matched to a gene: 11. The germline CDR1 and CDR2 sequences are LNHNV and YYDKDF (reference sequence). This chain's CDR3 is CATSRGAEGGTEKLFF. DNA for the CDR3: TGTGCCACCAGCAGGGGGGCGGAAGGGGGCACTGAAAAACTGTTTTTT.

This chain joins TRBV10-2 and TRBJ1-1; D possibly corresponds to TRBD1 (5 bases). Germline CDR1 and CDR2: WSHSY and SAAADI. V lost 6 bases and J lost 2, with 13 bases in between. This CDR3 contains 14 residues. The CDR3: CASRDPDINTEAFF. The CDR3 nucleotides are TGCGCCAGCAGGGACCCGGACATAAACACTGAAGCTTTCTTT.

The chain recombines TRBV27 with TRBJ1-5, with 7 bases matching TRBD1. This CDR3 region has 16 residues. Per the germline V gene, CDR1 is MNHEY and CDR2 is SMNVEV (reference sequence). After removal of 3 bases from V and 0 bases from J, the junction contained 5 bases not matched to a gene. This CDR3 is CASSFTGVYSNQPQHF. CDR3 DNA sequence: TGTGCCAGCAGTTTCACAGGGGTATATAGCAATCAGCCCCAGCATTTT.

The gene calls are TRBV18 and TRBJ1-2; D remains unclear. The germline gives CDR1 KGHSH, CDR2 LQKENI. The CDR3 is made up of 16 amino acids. V dropped 0 bases and J dropped 2 bases, with 13 bases sitting between them. CDR3 sequence reads: CASSPPVRWRNYGYTF. CDR3 in DNA: TGTGCCAGCTCACCACCGGTTAGATGGAGGAACTATGGCTACACCTTC.

The rearrangement joins TRBV15 to TRBJ1-4; 9 bases map to TRBD1. V was pared by 6 bases and J by 8 bases, with 7 bases of the junction left unmatched. The germline V gene has CDR1 LNHNV and CDR2 YYDKDF (reference sequence). The CDR3 sequence is 14 residues long. CDR3 nucleotide sequence: TGTGCCACCAGAGTCAGGACAGGGGACGAAAAACTGTTTTTT. Its protein product is CATRVRTGDEKLFF.

The J gene is TRBJ1-1, the V gene TRBV6-2 or TRBV6-3; possible D gene TRBD1, 5 bases. The CDR3 runs 14 residues. V shed 2 bases and J shed 3 bases, with 10 bases lying between them. Germline assignment: CDR1 MNHEY and CDR2 SVGEGT. CDR3 sequence: CASSYGGGDTEAFF. CDR3 sequence (DNA): TGTGCCAGCAGTTACGGGGGAGGTGACACTGAAGCTTTCTTT.

This clone showed up just a few times. This sequence joins TRBV7-2 and TRBJ2-1, with 13 positions matching TRBD2. Germline values: CDR1 SGHTA, CDR2 FQGNSA. J was trimmed by 7 bases and V by 4 bases; bases with no gene match: 7. The CDR3 length is 16 residues. CDR3 in amino acids: CASSSAGLAGSNEQFF. DNA of the CDR3: TGTGCCAGCAGCTCGGCGGGACTAGCGGGAAGTAATGAGCAGTTCTTC.

This rearrangement joins TRBV4-3 to TRBJ2-3; 7 nucleotides match TRBD2. The V and J ends lost 0 bases and 2 bases, in that order; junction bases with no gene match: 8. Germline V gene sequence: CDR1 LGHNA, CDR2 YSLEER. The length of the CDR3 is 17 residues. The CDR3 nucleotides are TGCGCCAGCAGCCAAGATCCGTCTAGCGGTATCACAGATACGCAGTATTTT. Its protein is CASSQDPSSGITDTQYF.

The rearrangement uses TRBV11-2 and TRBJ2-1; 8 bases match TRBD2. The CDR3 runs 13 residues. Germline trimming cut 5 bases from V and 15 bases from J; bases unmatched to any gene: 12. Germline CDR1 is SGHAT and CDR2 is FQNNGV. As DNA, the CDR3 is TGTGCCAGCAGCCCGAGCGGGAGCTTTAATCCGTTCTTC. Its protein is CASSPSGSFNPFF. Looking up the rest from reference TRBV11-2 and TRBJ2-1 gives the full variable domain: EAGVAQSPRYKIIEKRQSVAFWCNPISGHATLYWYQQILGQGPKLLIQFQNNGVVDDSQLPKDRFSAERLKGVDSTLKIQPAKLEDSAVYLCASSPSGSFNPFFGPGTRLTVL.

The J gene is TRBJ2-5, the V gene TRBV25-1, with 7 nucleotides matching TRBD2. The CDR3 runs 12 residues. Germline V gives CDR1 MGHDK, CDR2 SYGVNS. Trimming at V came to 5 bases and at J to 7 bases, leaving 4 bases not matched to a gene. CDR3 residues: CASSWGEGTQYF. The CDR3 region has the DNA TGTGCCAGCAGTTGGGGGGAGGGGACCCAGTACTTC. The variable domain in full, with the rest retrieved from reference TRBV25-1 and TRBJ2-5, is EADIYQTPRYLVIGTGKKITLECSQTMGHDKMYWYQQDPGMELHLIHYSYGVNSTEKGDLSSESTVSRIRTEHFPLTLESARPSHTSQYLCASSWGEGTQYFGPGTRLLVL.

The J gene is TRBJ1-4, the V gene TRBV13; D might be TRBD1 (5 bases). Germline lookup yields CDR1 PRHDT and CDR2 FYEKMQ (reference sequence). This CDR3 spans 14 amino acids. V was pared by 4 bases and J by 2 bases, with 8 bases between. CDR3 residues: CASSSGGTNEKLFF. CDR3 nucleotides: TGTGCCAGCAGCTCCGGGGGGACTAATGAAAAACTGTTTTTT.

The CDR3 sequence is CASSFGGTQYF. The CDR3 region has the DNA TGTGCCAGTAGCTTCGGGGGTACGCAGTATTTT. The chain couples TRBV2 to TRBJ2-3, with D possibly being TRBD2 (6 bases). Germline V gene lookup returns CDR1 SNHLY and CDR2 FYNNEI. This CDR3 has 11 amino acids. V was cut by 9 bases and J by 8 bases, with 12 bases left in between.

The sample holds one count of this clone. The chain couples TRBV19 to TRBJ2-1; D may be TRBD2 (6 bases). V lost 1 base and J lost 3, with 13 bases in between. This CDR3 spans 16 amino acids. CDR1 is LNHDA, CDR2 SQIVND, per germline (reference sequence). Here the CDR3 DNA reads TGTGCCAGTAGTATAGTCTGGGCGGGGAACTACAATGAGCAGTTCTTC. This gives the protein CASSIVWAGNYNEQFF.

This chain joins TRBV4-1 and TRBJ1-2; D remains ambiguous. The CDR3 consists of 14 residues. Trimming stripped 5 bases from V and 1 base from J, with 11 bases between. Germline assignment: CDR1 MGHRA and CDR2 YSYEKL. As DNA, the CDR3 is TGCGCCAGCAGCTCCTCGGGAAGTAACTATGGCTACACCTTC. Its translation: CASSSSGSNYGYTF.

This chain connects TRBV9 to TRBJ1-4; 7 nucleotides match TRBD1. Losses at the gene ends were 0 bases for V and 3 bases for J; bases not matched to a gene: 2. The germline gives CDR1 SGDLS, CDR2 YYNGEE. CDR3 length equals 15 residues. CDR3 amino acids: CASSVETGANEKLFF. In DNA form, the CDR3 reads TGTGCCAGCAGCGTAGAAACAGGGGCTAATGAAAAACTGTTTTTT.

The chain couples TRBV6-1 to TRBJ1-2; D may be TRBD1 (5 bases). Germline V CDR1 and CDR2: MNHNS, SASEGT. The CDR3 totals 15 residues. The V end was cut by 2 bases, the J end by 6 bases, with 16 bases between. In DNA form, the CDR3 reads TGTGCCAGCAGTGAATCGGGCAGGGCAGCTCATGGCTACACCTTC. The encoded protein is CASSESGRAAHGYTF.

The chain has TRBV7-3 and TRBJ2-1, with 8 bases matching TRBD2. The CDR3 runs to 16 residues. Germline assignment: CDR1 SGHTA and CDR2 FQGTGA. Trimming at V came to 5 bases and at J to 0 bases, leaving 6 bases not matched to a gene. This CDR3 reads CASSPTSASSYNEQFF. In DNA, the CDR3 is TGTGCCAGCAGCCCGACTAGCGCCAGCTCCTACAATGAGCAGTTCTTC.

The J gene is TRBJ2-7, the V gene TRBV24-1; possible D gene TRBD1, 5 bases. In germline, CDR1 is KGHDR, CDR2 SFDVKD. The CDR3 is made up of 14 amino acids. V lost 6 bases to trimming and J lost 5 bases, with 16 bases between them. The CDR3 DNA reads as TGTGCCACCAGTTCAGGGTATCCCCTCCACGAGCAGTACTTC. Its translation: CATSSGYPLHEQYF.

The rearrangement uses TRBV28 and TRBJ1-4, with TRBD1 identical over 8 bases. Per the germline V gene, CDR1 is MDHEN and CDR2 is SYDVKM. There are 15 residues in the CDR3. The V segment lost 4 bases and the J segment 8 bases; nucleotides outside the gene matches: 9. The DNA of the CDR3 is TGTGCCAGCAGTTCCCCCGGGACAGGTCGAGAAAAACTGTTTTTT. Protein: CASSSPGTGREKLFF. Variable domain in full (rest from reference TRBV28 and TRBJ1-4): DVKVTQSSRYLVKRTGEKVFLECVQDMDHENMFWYRQDPGLGLRLIYFSYDVKMKEKGDIPEGYSVSREKKERFSLILESASTNQTSMYLCASSSPGTGREKLFFGSGTQLSVL.

The chain combines TRBV30 with TRBJ1-4; perhaps TRBD1 as D (5 bases). V was clipped by 0 bases and J by 0 bases, with 11 bases between them. CDR3 length: 16 amino acids. The germline V gene has CDR1 GTSNPN and CDR2 SVGIG (reference sequence). The CDR3 region has the DNA TGTGCCTGGAGTGTACCAGACAGCTCAACTAATGAAAAACTGTTTTTT. Translated, it gives CAWSVPDSSTNEKLFF.